These 27 T cell receptor beta chains share one sample of origin, sequenced in a study of blood T cell repertoires in COVID-19. The table came from immunoSEQ multiplex PCR; TCRdb's copy has only in-frame clones and leaves some out. The sample has around 400,000 clones; nearly 90% are singletons. Sequencing was done on a sample of PBMCs or T cells enriched from blood (not recorded which). The receptor set was obtained from a woman aged 30 to 39 who had recovered from COVID-19.

V is TRBV5-1 and J is TRBJ2-2; 9 bases map to TRBD1. The CDR3 is 14 amino acids. CDR1 and CDR2 from the germline V gene are SGHRS and YFSETQ. The trim removed 6 bases at V and 4 bases at J, leaving 4 bases unmatched. The DNA of the CDR3 is TGCGCCAGCAAGAAACAGGGGGCCACCGGGGAGCTGTTTTTT. This codes for CASKKQGATGELFF.

There are a few counts of this clone. The chain has TRBV7-2 and TRBJ1-1; D gene ambiguous. With 5 bases removed from V and 4 bases from J, the gap between germline ends came to 11 bases. Germline loops: CDR1 SGHTA, CDR2 FQGNSA. This CDR3 has 13 residues. The CDR3 DNA reads as TGTGCCAGCAGCCAAGGAGGTGGCACTGAAGCTTTCTTT. Encoded protein: CASSQGGGTEAFF.

V usage is TRBV7-2 and J usage is TRBJ2-7; 9 bases are a match to TRBD1. The germline CDR1 and CDR2 sequences are SGHTA and FQGNSA. Unmatched junction bases numbered 1, after V lost 1 base and J lost 0 bases. The CDR3 runs 15 residues. CDR3 bases: TGTGCCAGCAGCTTAGAGGGACAGGGCTCCTACGAGCAGTACTTC. Translating gives CASSLEGQGSYEQYF.

The sample holds one count of this clone. This chain uses TRBV24-1 with TRBJ2-5; tentative D call: TRBD2 (6 bases). Trimming pared 4 bases from V and 5 bases from J, leaving 10 bases between. This CDR3 region has 13 residues. The V gene's germline CDR1 is KGHDR and CDR2 SFDVKD. The CDR3 DNA reads as TGTGCCACCAGTGACGGCAGCGGGGAGACCCAGTACTTC. Its protein product is CATSDGSGETQYF.

V is TRBV7-9 and J is TRBJ1-2, with a possible D match to TRBD1 (6 bases). The CDR3 length is 13 residues. Germline V CDR1 and CDR2: SEHNR, FQNEAQ (reference sequence). Trimming shortened V by 6 bases and J by 7 bases, and 15 bases separated the two germline ends. DNA of the CDR3: TGTGCCAGCAGGTCGACAGGATCACTTGGCTACACCTTC. Its translation: CASRSTGSLGYTF.

This chain uses TRBV25-1 with TRBJ1-4; 9 nucleotides agree with TRBD1. CDR3 length: 12 amino acids. Unmatched junction bases numbered 0, after V lost 6 bases and J lost 7 bases. CDR1 is MGHDK and CDR2 is SYGVNS in the germline V gene. The CDR3 loop is CASRDRGEKLFF. Here the CDR3 DNA reads TGTGCCAGCAGGGACAGGGGTGAAAAACTGTTTTTT.

The chain recombines TRBV5-1 with TRBJ2-2; possible D gene TRBD2, 6 bases. Germline CDR1 is SGHRS and CDR2 is YFSETQ. Trimming pared 0 bases from V and 1 base from J, leaving 10 bases between. The CDR3 totals 16 residues. In nucleotides, the CDR3 is TGCGCCAGCAGCTTGGTGGGGGGACGGAACACCGGGGAGCTGTTTTTT. Protein sequence: CASSLVGGRNTGELFF.

The chain couples TRBV2 to TRBJ2-7; D is possibly TRBD1 (5 bases). Germline CDR1 SNHLY, CDR2 FYNNEI. The CDR3 is made up of 13 amino acids. V gave up 6 bases and J gave up 0 bases, with 9 bases separating them. The CDR3 nucleotides are TGTGCCAGCAGGACAGCCGACTCCTACGAGCAGTACTTC. Translated, it gives CASRTADSYEQYF. Full variable domain (missing parts from reference TRBV2 and TRBJ2-7): EPEVTQTPSHQVTQMGQEVILRCVPISNHLYFYWYRQILGQKVEFLVSFYNNEISEKSEIFDDQFSVERPDGSNFTLKIRSTKLEDSAMYFCASRTADSYEQYFGPGTRLTVT.

The rearrangement uses TRBV7-9 and TRBJ2-2, with TRBD2 matching 12 bases. CDR3 length: 15 residues. V lost 6 bases, J lost 8 bases, and 7 bases stayed unmatched. CDR1 and CDR2 from the germline V gene are SEHNR and FQNEAQ (reference sequence). The CDR3 sequence is CASRWTSGKAGELFF. In nucleotides, the CDR3 is TGTGCCAGCAGGTGGACTAGCGGGAAGGCGGGGGAGCTGTTTTTT.

V and J are TRBV28 and TRBJ1-1, with TRBD1 matching over 9 bases. Germline values: CDR1 MDHEN, CDR2 SYDVKM. V lost 1 base, J lost 3 bases, and 6 bases stayed unmatched. CDR3 length: 16 residues. CDR3 sequence reads: CASSLSQGAGDTEAFF. The CDR3 DNA reads as TGTGCCAGCAGTTTATCACAGGGGGCGGGAGACACTGAAGCTTTCTTT.

V is TRBV7-9 and J is TRBJ2-7; D unresolved. Per germline, CDR1 SEHNR and CDR2 FQNEAQ (reference sequence). Trimming cost V 5 bases and J 0 bases, with 8 bases left between them. The CDR3 contains 13 residues. The CDR3 here is CASSPPGSYEQYF. CDR3 DNA sequence: TGTGCCAGCAGCCCCCCGGGCTCCTACGAGCAGTACTTC.

The chain uses TRBV4-3 and TRBJ2-7; maybe TRBD2 (5 bases). The germline V gene has CDR1 LGHNA and CDR2 YSLEER. The CDR3 has 18 residues. Deletions cut 1 base from V and 2 bases from J, with 21 bases between. The CDR3 region has the DNA TGCGCCAGCAGCCAAGGACCTATGACTACCGACCCTACCTACGAGCAGTACTTC. This gives the protein CASSQGPMTTDPTYEQYF.

This clone has only one observation. The genes are TRBV7-9 and TRBJ2-2; 8 bases align to TRBD2. This CDR3 region has 13 residues. Germline V gene data show CDR1 as SEHNR and CDR2 as FQNEAQ (reference sequence). With V trimmed by 7 bases and J by 6 bases, 4 bases remained unmatched. Here the CDR3 DNA reads TGTGCCAGCACCCGGGGGGGCGCCGGGGAGCTGTTTTTT. Its protein product is CASTRGGAGELFF.

This sequence joins TRBV7-2 and TRBJ2-5, with D uncertain. Between the trimmed V and J ends, which lost 3 bases and 5 bases, there was a span of 10 bases. This CDR3 contains 13 residues. Germline CDR1 is SGHTA and CDR2 is FQGNSA. Here the CDR3 reads CASSFSSLETQYF. The CDR3 region has the DNA TGTGCCAGCAGCTTTAGTAGTTTGGAGACCCAGTACTTC.

CDR3: CASSFGISSYNSPLHF. CDR3 nucleotides: TGTGCCAGCAGCTTCGGGATTAGCTCCTATAATTCACCCCTCCACTTT. The V call is TRBV5-8, the J call TRBJ1-6; D is unresolved. In germline, CDR1 is SGHTS, CDR2 YDEGEE. The length of the CDR3 is 16 residues. V was clipped by 2 bases and J by 0 bases, with 9 bases between them.

A word on this clone: This sample includes further DNA sequences coding for the same CDR3. The chain joins TRBV7-9 to TRBJ2-7; 7 bases are a match to TRBD1. The CDR3 loop spans 16 amino acids. V shed 0 bases and J 1 base; nucleotides not matched to a gene: 6. Germline CDR1 and CDR2: SEHNR and FQNEAQ (reference sequence). The CDR3 is CASSLALSGGSYEQYF. CDR3 in DNA: TGTGCCAGCAGCTTAGCGTTGTCAGGGGGTTCCTACGAGCAGTACTTC. Variable domain in full (rest from reference TRBV7-9 and TRBJ2-7): DTGVSQNPRHKITKRGQNVTFRCDPISEHNRLYWYRQTLGQGPEFLTYFQNEAQLEKSRLLSDRFSAERPKGSFSTLEIQRTEQGDSAMYLCASSLALSGGSYEQYFGPGTRLTVT.

The V call is TRBV7-2, the J call TRBJ1-3, with D unclear. CDR1 is SGHTA, CDR2 FQGNSA, per germline. Trimming shortened V by 1 base and J by 0 bases, and 13 bases separated the two germline ends. There are 17 residues in the CDR3. CDR3 sequence: CASSLVGQASSGNTIYF. In DNA form, the CDR3 reads TGTGCCAGCAGCTTAGTGGGTCAGGCGAGCTCTGGAAACACCATATATTTT.

The genes are TRBV7-3 and TRBJ2-1, with D possibly TRBD1 on 6 matching bases. V gave up 5 bases and J gave up 0 bases, with 11 bases separating them. There are 15 residues in the CDR3. The germline V gene has CDR1 SGHTA and CDR2 FQGTGA. In DNA form, the CDR3 reads TGTGCCAGCAGCGCAAGGGGGAGCTCCTACAATGAGCAGTTCTTC. Encoded protein: CASSARGSSYNEQFF. The full variable domain, rest sourced from reference TRBV7-3 and TRBJ2-1, is GAGVSQTPSNKVTEKGKYVELRCDPISGHTALYWYRQSLGQGPEFLIYFQGTGAADDSGLPNDRFFAVRPEGSVSTLKIQRTERGDSAVYLCASSARGSSYNEQFFGPGTRLTVL.

The chain couples TRBV28 to TRBJ1-1; the D is unclear. This CDR3 has 14 residues. The germline gives CDR1 MDHEN, CDR2 SYDVKM. The V and J ends lost 6 bases and 1 base respectively, with 12 bases between them. The CDR3 sequence is CASSGVWRNTEAFF. DNA for the CDR3: TGTGCCAGCAGCGGGGTATGGCGGAACACTGAAGCTTTCTTT.

This sequence joins TRBV25-1 and TRBJ2-7; maybe TRBD2 (5 bases). From germline, CDR1 is MGHDK and CDR2 SYGVNS. V lost 2 bases to trimming and J lost 1 base, with 21 bases between them. The CDR3 spans 18 residues. The CDR3 here is CASSEAITYGKDSYEQYF. In DNA, the CDR3 is TGTGCCAGCAGTGAAGCCATCACATACGGGAAGGATTCCTACGAGCAGTACTTC.

The chain links TRBV30 to TRBJ2-7; 11 nucleotides agree with TRBD1. Germline V gene lookup returns CDR1 GTSNPN and CDR2 SVGIG (reference sequence). This CDR3 contains 13 residues. With 8 bases clipped from V and 4 bases from J, the junction kept 7 bases outside the gene matches. CDR3 in DNA: TGTGCCCGAACCGGGACAGGGGGTTACGAGCAGTACTTC. The encoded protein is CARTGTGGYEQYF.

The gene calls are TRBV5-5 and TRBJ1-4, with 12 bases matching TRBD1. The CDR3 consists of 17 residues. CDR1 is SGHKS and CDR2 is YYEKEE in the germline V gene (reference sequence). The V gene end was trimmed by 3 bases and the J gene end by 8 bases; junction bases not matched to a gene: 11. The CDR3 coding sequence is TGTGCCAGCAGCTGGGGGACAGGGGGCGCAGTAGGGGAAAAACTGTTTTTT. Translated, it gives CASSWGTGGAVGEKLFF.

This clone was counted many times. This chain uses TRBV19 with TRBJ2-2, with 9 bases lining up with TRBD1. Germline CDR1 LNHDA, CDR2 SQIVND (reference sequence). CDR3 length: 15 residues. The V and J ends lost 4 bases and 5 bases, in that order; junction bases with no gene match: 5. This chain's CDR3 is CASSNTGGRTGELFF. Written as DNA, the CDR3 is TGTGCCAGTAGTAACACAGGGGGCCGGACCGGGGAGCTGTTTTTT. Together with reference TRBV19 and TRBJ2-2, the CDR3 gives the full variable domain: DGGITQSPKYLFRKEGQNVTLSCEQNLNHDAMYWYRQDPGQGLRLIYYSQIVNDFQKGDIAEGYSVSREKKESFPLTVTSAQKNPTAFYLCASSNTGGRTGELFFGEGSRLTVL.

The J gene is TRBJ2-2, the V gene TRBV6-1, with 9 bases aligning to TRBD2. V shed 4 bases, J shed 3 bases, and the junction held 6 bases outside the gene matches. Germline loops: CDR1 MNHNS, CDR2 SASEGT. The CDR3 is 16 amino acids. CDR3 nucleotides: TGTGCCAGCAGTGTCCTAGCGGGGAGCTACACCGGGGAGCTGTTTTTT. As protein: CASSVLAGSYTGELFF.

This chain links TRBV7-9 with TRBJ2-7, with D perhaps TRBD2 (5 bases). CDR1 and CDR2 from the germline V gene are SEHNR and FQNEAQ (reference sequence). The CDR3 is 16 residues long. Trimming took off 5 bases at V and 4 bases at J, with 21 bases between the two ends. As DNA, the CDR3 is TGTGCCAGCAGCCACCCAGCGGCGAAGCCGAGTTACGAGCAGTACTTC. Translation: CASSHPAAKPSYEQYF.

In this sample, this clone turned up a few times. The CDR3 region has the DNA TGTGCCACCTTAACCCAGGGAAACACTGAAGCTTTCTTT. Encoded protein: CATLTQGNTEAFF. This sequence joins TRBV28 and TRBJ1-1, with D possibly TRBD1 on 5 matching bases. Germline lookup yields CDR1 MDHEN and CDR2 SYDVKM. V gave up 10 bases and J gave up 2 bases, with 14 bases separating them. The CDR3 has 13 amino acids. The variable domain in full, completed from reference TRBV28 and TRBJ1-1, reads DVKVTQSSRYLVKRTGEKVFLECVQDMDHENMFWYRQDPGLGLRLIYFSYDVKMKEKGDIPEGYSVSREKKERFSLILESASTNQTSMYLCATLTQGNTEAFFGQGTRLTVV.

The rearrangement joins TRBV7-8 to TRBJ1-2; D is uncertain. V lost 5 bases and J 4 bases, leaving 11 bases between the germline ends. CDR1 SGHVS and CDR2 FQNEAQ come from the germline V gene. The CDR3 has 13 residues. The CDR3 loop is CASSPPGLYGYTF. The CDR3 coding sequence is TGTGCCAGCAGCCCTCCAGGCCTCTATGGCTACACCTTC.